This T cell receptor beta chain was found in a study of shared clonotypes between healthy human individuals. Across the whole study: The cohort had two women and a few men, ages 18 to 49. CD4 naive cells filled three plates per donor, CD4 memory three, CD8 naive two and CD8 memory one.

Naive CD8 populations comprised CD45RO-negative cells positively selected for CCR7, excluding terminally differentiated effector memory CD45RA+ cells. Per germline, CDR1 SEHNR and CDR2 FQNEAQ (reference sequence). The CDR3 loop spans 14 amino acids. Original analysis: Without quality scores, immunoSEQ junctional reads could not be filtered like full-length reads. Repertoires were generated with immunoSEQ multiplex PCR, while TCRdb's copy carries only in-frame clones and drops some. Clonal size and the V and J genes are those of that table, whereas D and trimming came from the DNA. The sample contains about 2.1 million clones, more than 85% of which appear only once. This clone came up once. A junction end diverges from the germline sequence, so it may reflect a read error.

The TCR comes from a man aged 18 to 29 in good health. Some clones in this sample may be carry-over from other donors' samples. The V and J genes are TRBV7-9 and TRBJ2-5; D is ambiguous. The specimen sequenced was naive CD8+ T cells from PBMCs. CDR3 protein: CASSLVGKEETQYF. CDR3 nucleotides: TGTGCCAGCAGCTTAGTAGGAAAAGAAGAAACCCAGTACTTC.